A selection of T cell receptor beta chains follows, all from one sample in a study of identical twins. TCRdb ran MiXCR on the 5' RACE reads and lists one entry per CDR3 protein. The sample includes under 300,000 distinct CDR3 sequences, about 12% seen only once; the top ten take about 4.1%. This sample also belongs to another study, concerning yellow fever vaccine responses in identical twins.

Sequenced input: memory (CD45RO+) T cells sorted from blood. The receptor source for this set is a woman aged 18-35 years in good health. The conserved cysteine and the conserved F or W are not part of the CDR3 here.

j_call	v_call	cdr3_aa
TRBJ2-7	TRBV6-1	ASSPGASGTYEQY
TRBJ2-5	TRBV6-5	ASSYIAGGQETQY
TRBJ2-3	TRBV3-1	ASSPTTGQGPRGTQY
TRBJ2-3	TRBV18	ASSPRTGTQY
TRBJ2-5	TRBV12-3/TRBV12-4	ASRSRETQY
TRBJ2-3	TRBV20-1	SASPRTSSTDTQY
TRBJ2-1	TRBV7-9	ASSFQTGGEF
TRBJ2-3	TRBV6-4	ASSVWSTDTQY
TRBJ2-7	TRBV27	ASSPRNLAGERGGSEQY
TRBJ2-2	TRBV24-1	ATSDLVAENTGELF
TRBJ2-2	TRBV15	ATQGRNTGELF
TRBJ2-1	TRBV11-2	ASSLGGGMGNEQF
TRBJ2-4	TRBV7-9	ASSSSGGATFDIQY
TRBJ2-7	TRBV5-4	ASSKPGTEGLEQY
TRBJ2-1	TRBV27	ASSFRPTSGGNEQF
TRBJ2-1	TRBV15	ATSRGGGPYNEQF